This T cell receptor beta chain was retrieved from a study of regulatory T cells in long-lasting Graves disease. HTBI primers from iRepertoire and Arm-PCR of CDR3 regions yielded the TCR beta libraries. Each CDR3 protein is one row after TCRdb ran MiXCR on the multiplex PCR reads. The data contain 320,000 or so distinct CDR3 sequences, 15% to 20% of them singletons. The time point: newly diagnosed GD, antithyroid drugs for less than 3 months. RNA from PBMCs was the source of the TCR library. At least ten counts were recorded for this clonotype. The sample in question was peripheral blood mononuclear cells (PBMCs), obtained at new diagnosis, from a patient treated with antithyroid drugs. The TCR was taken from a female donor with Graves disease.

This CDR3 is CATTGGSSYEQYF. For the CDR3, the DNA is TGTGCCACCACGGGCGGGAGCTCCTACGAGCAGTACTTC. The chain carries TRBV19 and TRBJ2-7; 7 bases map to TRBD2. CDR3 length: 13 amino acids. V shed 10 bases, J shed 0 bases, and the junction held 6 bases outside the gene matches. The germline CDR1 and CDR2 sequences are LNHDA and SQIVND (reference sequence).